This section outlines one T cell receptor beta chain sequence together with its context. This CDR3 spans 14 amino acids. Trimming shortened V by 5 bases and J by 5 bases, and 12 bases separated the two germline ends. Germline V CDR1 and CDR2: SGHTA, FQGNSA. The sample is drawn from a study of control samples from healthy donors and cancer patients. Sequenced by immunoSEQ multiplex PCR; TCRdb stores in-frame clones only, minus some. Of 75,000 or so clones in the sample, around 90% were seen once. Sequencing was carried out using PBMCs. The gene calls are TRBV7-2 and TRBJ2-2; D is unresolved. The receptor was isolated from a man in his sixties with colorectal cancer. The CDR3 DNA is TGTGCCAGCAGCCCTGTGGGCAGAACCGGGGAGCTGTTTTTT. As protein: CASSPVGRTGELFF.